A single sample is the source of the 9 T cell receptor beta chains below, sequenced in a study of identical twins. MiXCR, applied by TCRdb to the 5' RACE reads, yields one record per CDR3 protein. The sample shows around 1.7 million distinct CDR3 sequences, about 32% of them seen only once. Sequencing was carried out using cord blood. The receptors shown here come from a newborn girl in good health.

This chain connects TRBV20-1 to TRBJ2-3, with D perhaps TRBD2 (5 bases). The V end lost 6 bases, the J end lost 0 bases, and 16 bases lay between the germline ends. Germline CDR1 DFQATT, CDR2 SNEGSKA (reference sequence). The CDR3 length is 15 residues. CDR3 region: CSAFSTRASTDTQYF. The CDR3 bases are TGCAGTGCCTTCTCCACTAGGGCTAGCACAGATACGCAGTATTTT.

The chain is built from TRBV7-8 and TRBJ2-6; TRBD1 might be the D (5 bases). Trimming took off 0 bases at V and 0 bases at J, with 21 bases between the two ends. CDR1 and CDR2 from the germline V gene are SGHVS and FQNEAQ. This CDR3 is built from 21 residues. The CDR3 here is CASSLARVPFPAFSGANVLTF. The CDR3 DNA reads as TGTGCCAGCAGCTTAGCCAGGGTACCCTTCCCCGCTTTCTCTGGGGCCAACGTCCTGACTTTC.

Here the CDR3 reads CASSPENGFNEQYF. The CDR3 DNA is TGCGCCAGCAGCCCAGAAAACGGGTTCAATGAGCAGTACTTC. V gene TRBV4-1 combines with J gene TRBJ2-5, with unresolved D. V lost 4 bases, J lost 11 bases, and 20 bases lay in between. The CDR3 length is 14 residues. Germline CDR1 MGHRA, CDR2 YSYEKL.

The CDR3 DNA reads TGTGCCAGCAGCCAAGACTTACTTGGCGGGGGGGCCACAGATACGCAGTATTTT. Translated, it gives CASSQDLLGGGATDTQYF. The chain is built from TRBV3-1 and TRBJ2-3, with 9 bases matching TRBD2. The J segment lost 2 bases and the V segment lost 0 bases, leaving 9 bases of the junction unmatched. The CDR3 is 18 amino acids. Germline V gene sequence: CDR1 LGHDT, CDR2 YNNKEL (reference sequence).

This chain connects TRBV2 to TRBJ2-3; no clear D gene. The CDR3 consists of 13 residues. V was trimmed by 8 bases and J by 2 bases, leaving 11 bases between them. The germline gives CDR1 SNHLY, CDR2 FYNNEI. Here the CDR3 DNA reads TGTGCCAGCTTAGGACCGCACACAGATACGCAGTATTTT. Translation gives CASLGPHTDTQYF.

The chain joins TRBV5-1 to TRBJ2-3, with 11 bases identical to TRBD1. J gave up 4 bases and V 5 bases, and 6 bases lay outside the gene matches. CDR3 size: 15 residues. Germline CDR1 is SGHRS and CDR2 is YFSETQ. DNA for the CDR3: TGCGCCAGCAGGGACGGACAGGGGGCCGCAGATACGCAGTATTTT. Translation: CASRDGQGAADTQYF.

This clonotype was counted a few times. This chain uses TRBV5-1 with TRBJ2-6, with D perhaps TRBD1 (6 bases). V lost 0 bases to trimming and J lost 4 bases, with 14 bases between them. The germline gives CDR1 SGHRS, CDR2 YFSETQ. This CDR3 spans 17 amino acids. The chain's CDR3 is CASSLEVQGTGANVLTF. CDR3 bases: TGCGCCAGCAGCTTGGAAGTACAGGGCACAGGGGCCAACGTCCTGACTTTC.

The chain recombines TRBV12-3 or TRBV12-4 with TRBJ1-1; possibly TRBD1 for D (5 bases). The CDR3 spans 12 residues. V was trimmed by 2 bases and J by 11 bases, leaving 12 bases between them. CDR3 bases: TGTGCCAGCAGTTTATTACGACAGTCGGCTTTCTTT. This codes for CASSLLRQSAFF.

The rearrangement joins TRBV2 to TRBJ2-7, with D perhaps matching TRBD2 (6 bases). V lost 6 bases and J 3 bases, leaving 12 bases between the germline ends. The CDR3 contains 13 residues. Germline lookup yields CDR1 SNHLY and CDR2 FYNNEI. This chain's CDR3 is CASRGLRSYEQYF. CDR3 DNA: TGTGCCAGCAGAGGACTAAGAAGCTACGAGCAGTACTTC.